This TCR beta chain derives from a study of shared T cell receptors in the human thymus. Some clones are missing from TCRdb's copy, which holds only in-frame ones; the method was immunoSEQ multiplex PCR. The sample has approximately 490,000 clones, 75% to 85% seen once; the top ten hold more than 0.01%. Germline-derived CDR1 and CDR2 are DFQATT and SNEGSKA (reference sequence). The germline V and J ends were trimmed by 2 bases and 8 bases, with 10 bases remaining between them. This CDR3 has 11 residues. These data were also reused for a study on human thymus T cells. As that study records: Corrective heart surgery yielded the resections from which the thymus tissue came. Across thymic and blood repertoires, the usage of V and J genes appeared to be biased. Related research examined unrelated individuals and reported that their thymic repertoires overlapped highly.

The V and J genes are TRBV20-1 and TRBJ2-7; the D gene is possibly TRBD2 (5 bases). The TCR comes from a boy in the first two years of life with a congenital heart defect. Sequenced material: thymocytes. CDR3 residues: CSARNGDKQYF. The CDR3 bases are TGCAGTGCTAGAAACGGGGATAAGCAGTACTTC.